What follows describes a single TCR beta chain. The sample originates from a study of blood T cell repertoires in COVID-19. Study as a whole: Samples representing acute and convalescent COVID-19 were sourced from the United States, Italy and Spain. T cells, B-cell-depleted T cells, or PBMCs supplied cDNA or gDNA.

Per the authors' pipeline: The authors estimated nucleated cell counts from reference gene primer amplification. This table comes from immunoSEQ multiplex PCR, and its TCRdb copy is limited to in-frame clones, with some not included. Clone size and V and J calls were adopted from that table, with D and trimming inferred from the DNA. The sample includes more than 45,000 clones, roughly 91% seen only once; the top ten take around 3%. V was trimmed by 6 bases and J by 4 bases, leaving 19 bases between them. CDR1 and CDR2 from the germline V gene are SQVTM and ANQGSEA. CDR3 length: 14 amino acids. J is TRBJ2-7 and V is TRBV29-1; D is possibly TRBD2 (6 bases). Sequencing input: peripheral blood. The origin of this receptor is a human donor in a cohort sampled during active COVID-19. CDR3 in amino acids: CSVGLLANLYEQYF. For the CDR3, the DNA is TGCAGCGTCGGCCTACTAGCAAACTTATACGAGCAGTACTTC.